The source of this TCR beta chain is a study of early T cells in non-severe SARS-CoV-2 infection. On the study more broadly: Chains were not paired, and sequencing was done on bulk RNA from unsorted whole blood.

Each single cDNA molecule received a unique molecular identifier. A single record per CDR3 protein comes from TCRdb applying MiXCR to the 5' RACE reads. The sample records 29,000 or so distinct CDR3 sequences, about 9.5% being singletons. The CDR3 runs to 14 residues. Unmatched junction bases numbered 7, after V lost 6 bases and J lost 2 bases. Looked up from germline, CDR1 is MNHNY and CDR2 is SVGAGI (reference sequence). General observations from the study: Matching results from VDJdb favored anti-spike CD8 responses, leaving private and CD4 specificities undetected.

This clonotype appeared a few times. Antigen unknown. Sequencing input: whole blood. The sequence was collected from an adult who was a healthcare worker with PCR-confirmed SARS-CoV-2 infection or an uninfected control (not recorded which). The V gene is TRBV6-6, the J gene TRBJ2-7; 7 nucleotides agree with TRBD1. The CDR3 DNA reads TGTGCCAGCAGCCCCGACAGGGCAACCTACGAGCAGTACTTC. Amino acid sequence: CASSPDRATYEQYF.